These 3 T cell receptor beta chains share one sample of origin, sequenced in a study of T cell responses to AZD1222 COVID-19 vaccine. Sequenced by immunoSEQ multiplex PCR; TCRdb stores in-frame clones only, minus some. The table records about 98,000 clones, roughly 84% of them present only once. This specimen consisted of peripheral blood, obtained on day 0 of AZD1222 vaccination. The source of these receptors is an adult in good health.

Here the CDR3 reads CASSLDANSGNTIYF. The CDR3 DNA follows: TGTGCCAGCAGCTTGGACGCAAACTCTGGAAACACCATATATTTT. The chain combines TRBV5-4 with TRBJ1-3; no firm D call. The germline V gene encodes CDR1 SGHNT and CDR2 YYREEE (reference sequence). The CDR3 length is 15 residues. The V end lost 0 bases, the J end lost 0 bases, and 7 bases lay between the germline ends.

The rearrangement uses TRBV3-1 (or the pseudogene TRBV3-2) and TRBJ1-2; weak D call: TRBD1 (6 bases). There are 17 residues in the CDR3. Germline V gene data show CDR1 as LGHDT and CDR2 as YNNKEL (reference sequence). V was pared by 0 bases and J by 5 bases, with 19 bases between. The CDR3 here is CASSQDSGGGALYGYTF. In DNA, the CDR3 is TGTGCCAGCAGCCAAGATTCCGGAGGGGGGGCGCTTTATGGCTACACCTTC.

The chain couples TRBV4-3 to TRBJ1-6; no clear D gene. Germline CDR1 LGHNA, CDR2 YSLEER. The germline V and J ends were trimmed by 7 bases and 5 bases, with 15 bases remaining between them. The CDR3 runs 15 residues. DNA of the CDR3: TGCGCCAGCAACTCGGACCCCCGAAATAATTCACCCCTCCACTTT. It translates to CASNSDPRNNSPLHF.